These 12 T cell receptor beta chains were sequenced from one sample in a study of T cell clonality in common variable immunodeficiency. The repertoire was sequenced with immunoSEQ multiplex PCR; TCRdb's copy has only in-frame clones and lacks some. Observed are under 45,000 clones, no singletons, with the top ten taking roughly 3.4%. Sequenced material: peripheral blood mononuclear cells. These receptors originate from a person between 18 and 75 years old in good health.

This clone was counted ten times or more. The sequenced fragment ends 3 residues before the CDR3 boundary, so the rest is inferred from the germline J gene. The chain uses TRBV5-1 and TRBJ1-6; no reliable D call. CDR1 is SGHRS, CDR2 YFSETQ, per germline. There are 18 residues in the CDR3. CDR3 bases read: TGCGCCAGCAGCTCCTATACCCCAAGACAAGGACTACTTGGGCCC. It specifies CASSSYTPRQGLLGP. The full CDR3 sequence reads CASSSYTPRQGLLGPLHF.

In the case of this clone: The CDR3 goes on 3 residues after the read ends, and that part is filled in from the germline J gene. This rearrangement joins TRBV6-2 or TRBV6-3 to TRBJ1-2; D perhaps matches TRBD1 (6 bases). The CDR3 has 15 amino acids. CDR1 and CDR2 (germline): MNHEY, SVGEGT. The CDR3 sequence is CASTPDWGLAYDYTF. CDR3 DNA (partial): TGTGCCAGCACCCCCGATTGGGGGCTCGCCTACGAC.

This clone has ten or more counts. The CDR3 is cut off 3 residues early in the read; its end comes from the germline J gene. V usage is TRBV5-4 and J usage is TRBJ2-3; 9 bases map to TRBD2. The CDR3 has 16 amino acids. Germline V gene data show CDR1 as SGHNT and CDR2 as YYREEE (reference sequence). V lost 3 bases, J lost 3 bases, and 8 bases stayed unmatched. The part of the CDR3 DNA that was read is TGTGCCAGCAGCTCACAAGGTAGCGGGAGTACAGATACG. This gives the protein CASSSQGSGSTDT. The CDR3 as a whole reads CASSSQGSGSTDTQYF.

The table lists this clone with many counts. Sequencing ends 3 residues short of the CDR3 end; the germline J gene provides the rest. The chain joins TRBV19 to TRBJ1-1, with D unclear. In germline, CDR1 is LNHDA, CDR2 SQIVND (reference sequence). V was shortened by 4 bases and J by 1 base, with 13 bases between the two germline ends. The CDR3 has 15 residues. CDR3 sequence: CASSTPTTQNTEAFF. The sequenced part of the CDR3 DNA is TGTGCCAGTAGTACTCCGACAACCCAGAACACTGAA.

This clone has ten or more counts. The CDR3 end falls 3 residues outside the read, so it is completed with the germline J gene. The genes are TRBV30 and TRBJ2-3, with 8 nucleotides matching TRBD1. The CDR3 has 16 amino acids. Trimming took 0 bases from V and 4 from J; bases not matched to a gene: 9. Germline lookup yields CDR1 GTSNPN and CDR2 SVGIG (reference sequence). This CDR3 reads CAWSVRRGHMADTQYF. The CDR3 DNA, read in part, is TGTGCCTGGAGTGTACGCAGGGGGCACATGGCAGATACG.

This clone was detected ten times or more. CDR3 DNA (partial): TGTGCCTGGAGTGTAGAGGAGGGACTAGCGGGAACGAGTGAG. The encoded protein is CAWSVEEGLAGTSE. In full, the CDR3 reads CAWSVEEGLAGTSEQFF. This chain uses TRBV30 with TRBJ2-1; 13 positions agree with TRBD2. The read falls 3 residues short of the CDR3 end, and the missing part is taken from the germline J gene. CDR3 size: 17 residues. V was pared by 0 bases and J by 9 bases, with 11 bases of the junction left unmatched. CDR1 and CDR2 from the germline V gene are GTSNPN and SVGIG (reference sequence).

Ten or more counts support this clone. Read sequence stops 3 residues before the CDR3 end, and the germline J gene provides the missing end. This chain connects TRBV18 to TRBJ1-1; weak D call: TRBD1 (6 bases). The CDR3 runs to 17 residues. In germline, CDR1 is KGHSH, CDR2 LQKENI. The V and J ends lost 4 bases and 1 base respectively, with 19 bases between them. The DNA read from the CDR3 is TGTGCCAGCTCACACCGCACAACAGGGAGAAAGAACACTGAA. It yields the protein CASSHRTTGRKNTE. In full, the CDR3 is CASSHRTTGRKNTEAFF. Filled out from reference TRBV18 and TRBJ1-1, the complete variable domain reads NAGVMQNPRHLVRRRGQEARLRCSPMKGHSHVYWYRQLPEEGLKFMVYLQKENIIDESGMPKERFSAEFPKEGPSILRIQQVVRGDSAAYFCASSHRTTGRKNTEAFFGQGTRLTVV.

As for this clone: The observed sequence ends 3 residues before the CDR3 terminus, with the missing tail filled in from the germline J gene. The chain uses TRBV11-1 and TRBJ1-4, with a weak D call TRBD1 (6 bases). V lost 2 bases and J 6 bases, leaving 7 bases between the germline ends. There are 13 residues in the CDR3. Germline values: CDR1 SGHAT, CDR2 FQDESV (reference sequence). Partial CDR3 DNA: TGTGCCAGCAGCTTAAACAGGGATGAAAAA. Residues: CASSLNRDEK. The whole CDR3 reads CASSLNRDEKLFF.

This clone was seen repeatedly, ten times or more. The read comes to an end 3 residues before the CDR3 does, leaving the germline J gene to fill in the end. The chain recombines TRBV7-2 with TRBJ1-5; a possible D gene is TRBD1 (6 bases). The V and J ends lost 5 bases and 7 bases respectively, with 15 bases between them. The CDR3 covers 14 residues. CDR1 is SGHTA, CDR2 FQGNSA, per germline. Incomplete CDR3 DNA: TGTGCCAGCAGCCCAGGGGAGGGGCCCCAGCCC. It codes for CASSPGEGPQP. The whole CDR3 region reads CASSPGEGPQPQHF. Variable domain in full (rest from reference TRBV7-2 and TRBJ1-5): GAGVSQSPSNKVTEKGKDVELRCDPISGHTALYWYRQSLGQGLEFLIYFQGNSAPDKSGLPSDRFSAERTGGSVSTLTIQRTQQEDSAVYLCASSPGEGPQPQHFGDGTRLSIL.

This clone was seen ten or more times. Read sequence stops 3 residues before the CDR3 end, and the germline J gene provides the missing end. The chain couples TRBV30 to TRBJ2-3; D remains ambiguous. The length of the CDR3 is 11 residues. Germline V CDR1 and CDR2: GTSNPN, SVGIG (reference sequence). The CDR3 bases that were read are TGTGCCTGGAGTGTACAAGAGACG. Protein: CAWSVQET. The CDR3, in full, reads CAWSVQETQYF.

This clone was recorded many times. The DNA ends 3 residues before the CDR3 does, and the rest of the CDR3 is filled in from the germline J gene. This chain links TRBV7-3 with TRBJ2-2, with 12 bases aligning to TRBD1. CDR3 size: 16 residues. Trimming at V came to 5 bases and at J to 6 bases, leaving 7 bases not matched to a gene. CDR1 is SGHTA and CDR2 is FQGTGA in the germline V gene. The part of the CDR3 DNA that was read is TGTGCCAGCAGCCTAGGGACAGGGGGCTTAGCCGGGGAG. Amino acids: CASSLGTGGLAGE. The CDR3 in its entirety is CASSLGTGGLAGELFF.

As concerns this clone: With the read ending 3 residues before the CDR3 end, the germline J gene is used to fill in that end. The chain is built from TRBV18 and TRBJ1-6; D might be TRBD1 (5 bases). V was shortened by 3 bases and J by 10 bases, with 10 bases between the two germline ends. CDR3 size: 13 residues. Per germline, CDR1 KGHSH and CDR2 LQKENI. The CDR3 DNA, read in part, is TGTGCCAGCTCACCGCCGGGGGACTCACCC. This sequence encodes CASSPPGDSP. In full, the CDR3 reads CASSPPGDSPLHF.